One and the same sample provided the 18 T cell receptor beta chains below, sequenced in a study of CD8 T cells in Susac syndrome. RNA was extracted with the RNeasy kit, and a quantity of roughly 0.5 to 1 ug was reverse transcribed using random hexamers. TCRdb redid the calling of the immunoSEQ multiplex PCR reads with MiXCR, one entry per CDR3 protein. The table records 150,000 or so distinct CDR3 sequences, just over 90% of them present only once. The material sequenced was CD4+ T cells from PBMCs. The receptors here all came from a human donor in good health.

The chain is built from TRBV2 and TRBJ1-3, with D unclear. Between the trimmed V and J ends, which lost 4 bases and 0 bases, there was a span of 7 bases. From germline, CDR1 is SNHLY and CDR2 FYNNEI. This CDR3 comprises 14 residues. The CDR3 DNA reads TGTGCCAGCAGTGTCGGCTACTCTGGAAACACCATATATTTT. This encodes CASSVGYSGNTIYF.

The chain links TRBV20-1 to TRBJ1-2; TRBD1 aligns across 7 bases. The CDR3 loop spans 15 amino acids. V lost 1 base, J lost 4 bases, and 9 bases stayed unmatched. The germline V gene has CDR1 DFQATT and CDR2 SNEGSKA (reference sequence). In DNA form, the CDR3 reads TGCAGTGCTAGAGTTGGGACAGTTGTGGGCTATGGCTACACCTTC. As protein: CSARVGTVVGYGYTF.

J is TRBJ1-2 and V is TRBV5-1; a weak D match, TRBD1 (6 bases). The germline CDR1 and CDR2 sequences are SGHRS and YFSETQ. Trimming shortened V by 4 bases and J by 4 bases, and 11 bases separated the two germline ends. This CDR3 is built from 13 residues. The CDR3 loop reads CASSIGQFYGYTF. CDR3 nucleotides: TGCGCCAGCAGCATAGGACAGTTCTATGGCTACACCTTC.

J is TRBJ1-1 and V is TRBV2; D is possibly TRBD1 (6 bases). Germline CDR1 is SNHLY and CDR2 is FYNNEI. This CDR3 is 15 amino acids long. V was clipped by 1 base and J by 3 bases, with 12 bases between them. The CDR3 sequence is CASSEVVGGDTEAFF. The CDR3 DNA reads as TGTGCCAGCAGTGAAGTAGTGGGGGGCGACACTGAAGCTTTCTTT.

The chain combines TRBV27 with TRBJ2-6; D possibly corresponds to TRBD2 (5 bases). V was cut by 5 bases and J by 4 bases, with 6 bases left in between. Germline V CDR1 and CDR2: MNHEY, SMNVEV (reference sequence). There are 13 residues in the CDR3. The CDR3 bases are TGTGCCAGCAGTCCGGGGGGGGCCAACGTCCTGACTTTC. This gives the protein CASSPGGANVLTF.

The CDR3 region has the DNA TGCGCCAGCAGCTTTAGCGGGGGTCGGACAGATACGCAGTATTTT. It is translated as CASSFSGGRTDTQYF. The chain links TRBV5-1 to TRBJ2-3; 9 bases map to TRBD2. CDR1 is SGHRS, CDR2 YFSETQ, per germline. The CDR3 has 15 amino acids. The V and J ends lost 2 bases and 3 bases, in that order; junction bases with no gene match: 4.

CDR3 region: CASSLRYNEQFF. The CDR3 bases are TGTGCCAGCAGCTTAAGATACAATGAGCAGTTCTTC. V usage is TRBV13 and J usage is TRBJ2-1, with unresolved D. The V and J ends lost 2 bases and 4 bases respectively, with 3 bases between them. Looked up from germline, CDR1 is PRHDT and CDR2 is FYEKMQ (reference sequence). The CDR3 extends over 12 amino acids.

This sequence joins TRBV18 and TRBJ1-1, with D uncertain. The CDR3 covers 16 residues. Trimming pared 0 bases from V and 0 bases from J, leaving 11 bases between. Per the germline V gene, CDR1 is KGHSH and CDR2 is LQKENI. The CDR3 loop reads CASSPPSTPLNTEAFF. CDR3 bases: TGTGCCAGCTCACCACCGTCAACACCTCTGAACACTGAAGCTTTCTTT.

The DNA for the CDR3 is TGTGCCAGCAGTCCGGGACAGGGGGTGATCACTGAAGCTTTCTTT. Protein sequence: CASSPGQGVITEAFF. The rearrangement links TRBV12-3 or TRBV12-4 to TRBJ1-1; 11 bases are a match to TRBD1. This CDR3 has 15 residues. Trimming at V came to 5 bases and at J to 4 bases, leaving 6 bases not matched to a gene.

This chain joins TRBV29-1 and TRBJ2-6; the D call may be TRBD1 or TRBD2 (5 bases each). The CDR3 is 13 residues long. The germline V gene encodes CDR1 SQVTM and CDR2 ANQGSEA. Trimming took 6 bases from V and 11 from J, leaving 17 bases between them. In DNA, the CDR3 is TGCAGCGTCTCCAAGTTGCGAGGGGACGTCCTGACTTTC. Translation: CSVSKLRGDVLTF.

The CDR3 spells CASNRGQGWGYGYTF. CDR3 DNA: TGCGCCAGCAATCGCGGACAGGGATGGGGCTATGGCTACACCTTC. V and J are TRBV4-1 and TRBJ1-2, with 8 bases that match TRBD1. Germline loops: CDR1 MGHRA, CDR2 YSYEKL. The CDR3 has 15 amino acids. Germline trimming cut 7 bases from V and 4 bases from J; bases unmatched to any gene: 11.

The chain joins TRBV29-1 to TRBJ2-3; D might be TRBD1 or TRBD2, each matching 6 bases. The CDR3 is 14 residues long. V gave up 1 base and J gave up 3 bases, with 11 bases separating them. The germline gives CDR1 SQVTM, CDR2 ANQGSEA. CDR3 in amino acids: CSVEGQGRTDTQYF. CDR3 coding DNA: TGCAGCGTTGAAGGTCAGGGGAGGACAGATACGCAGTATTTT.

CDR3 protein: CASIPTGFGTEAFF. The CDR3 DNA follows: TGTGCCAGCATCCCTACAGGGTTCGGCACTGAAGCTTTCTTT. This chain connects TRBV28 to TRBJ1-1; TRBD1 might be the D (6 bases). CDR3 length equals 14 residues. Trimming took off 7 bases at V and 4 bases at J, with 16 bases between the two ends. Germline loops: CDR1 MDHEN, CDR2 SYDVKM. The full variable domain, its missing parts supplied by reference TRBV28 and TRBJ1-1, is DVKVTQSSRYLVKRTGEKVFLECVQDMDHENMFWYRQDPGLGLRLIYFSYDVKMKEKGDIPEGYSVSREKKERFSLILESASTNQTSMYLCASIPTGFGTEAFFGQGTRLTVV.

This chain joins TRBV7-2 and TRBJ1-2; 9 bases agree with TRBD1. Per the germline V gene, CDR1 is SGHTA and CDR2 is FQGNSA. The CDR3 covers 16 residues. The junction had 11 bases not matched to a gene; V was cut back by 5 bases and J by 4 bases. The CDR3 nucleotides are TGTGCCAGCAGCAGTGGAGGGACAGGGACTCTCTATGGCTACACCTTC. The encoded protein is CASSSGGTGTLYGYTF.

The chain links TRBV20-1 to TRBJ2-2; D is perhaps TRBD1 (6 bases). The CDR3 totals 14 residues. V was cut by 1 base and J by 5 bases, with 11 bases left in between. Per the germline V gene, CDR1 is DFQATT and CDR2 is SNEGSKA (reference sequence). The DNA of the CDR3 is TGCAGTGCTAGAGTTGGCAGGGGAACCGGGGAGCTGTTTTTT. As protein: CSARVGRGTGELFF.

In nucleotides, the CDR3 is TGTGCCAGCTCACCGCAGAGCGCGGGTCCCTACGAGCAGTACTTC. This gives the protein CASSPQSAGPYEQYF. This chain connects TRBV18 to TRBJ2-7; a possible D gene is TRBD2 (5 bases). The V gene's germline CDR1 is KGHSH and CDR2 LQKENI. The V and J ends lost 3 bases and 2 bases respectively, with 14 bases between them. This CDR3 contains 15 residues.

A word on this clonotype: One end of the junction varies from germline; a read error may be responsible. This chain links TRBV5-4 with TRBJ1-2; 10 bases are shared with TRBD1. Looked up from germline, CDR1 is SGHNT and CDR2 is YYREEE (reference sequence). The CDR3 runs to 15 residues. CDR3 amino acids: CASSSGTGANYDYTF. CDR3 sequence (DNA): TGTGCCAGCAGCTCAGGGACAGGGGCCAACTATGACTACACCTTC.

This chain joins TRBV29-1 and TRBJ1-2; D is unresolved. The CDR3 totals 13 residues. The ends were cut back, 2 bases at V and 7 bases at J, with 14 bases in the middle. CDR1 and CDR2 from the germline V gene are SQVTM and ANQGSEA. The CDR3 DNA follows: TGCAGCGTTGAACGGGCCTTTAGTGGTGGCTACACCTTC. Protein sequence: CSVERAFSGGYTF.